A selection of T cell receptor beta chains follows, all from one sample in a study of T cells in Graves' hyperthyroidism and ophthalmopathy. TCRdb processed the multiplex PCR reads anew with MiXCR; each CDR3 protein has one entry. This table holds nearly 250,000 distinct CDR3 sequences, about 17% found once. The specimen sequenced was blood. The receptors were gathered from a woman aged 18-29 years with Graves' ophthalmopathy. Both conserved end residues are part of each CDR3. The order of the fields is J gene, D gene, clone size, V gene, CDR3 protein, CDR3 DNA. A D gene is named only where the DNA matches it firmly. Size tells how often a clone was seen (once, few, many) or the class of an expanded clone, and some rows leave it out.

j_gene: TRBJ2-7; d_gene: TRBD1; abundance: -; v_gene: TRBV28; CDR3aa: CASSSLGTGNSAYEQYF; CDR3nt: TGTGCCAGCAGTTCTCTCGGGACAGGGAATTCTGCCTACGAGCAGTACTTC
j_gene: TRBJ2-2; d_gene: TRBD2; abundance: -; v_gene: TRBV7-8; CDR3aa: CASSQRLAGDIGELFF; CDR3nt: TGTGCCAGCAGCCAAAGACTAGCGGGAGACATCGGGGAGCTGTTTTTT
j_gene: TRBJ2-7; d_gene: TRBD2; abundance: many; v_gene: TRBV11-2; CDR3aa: CASSLEVSGRFYEQYF; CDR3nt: TGTGCCAGCAGCTTAGAGGTTAGCGGGAGGTTTTACGAGCAGTACTTC
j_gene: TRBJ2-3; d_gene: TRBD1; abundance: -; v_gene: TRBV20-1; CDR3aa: CSARDRGWYSTDTQYF; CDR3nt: TGCAGTGCTAGAGACAGGGGGTGGTACAGCACAGATACGCAGTATTTT
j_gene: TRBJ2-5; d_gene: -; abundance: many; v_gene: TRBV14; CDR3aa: CASSQVSIQYF; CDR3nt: TGTGCCAGCAGCCAAGTCAGCATCCAGTACTTC
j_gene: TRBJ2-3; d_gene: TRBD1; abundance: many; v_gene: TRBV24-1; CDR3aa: CATSDSLGQGTDTQYF; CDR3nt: TGTGCCACCAGTGATTCGCTCGGACAGGGGACAGATACGCAGTATTTT
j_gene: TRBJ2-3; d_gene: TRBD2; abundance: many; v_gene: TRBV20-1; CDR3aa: CSGGGTSGSSQYF; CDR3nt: TGCAGTGGGGGCGGGACTAGCGGGAGCTCGCAGTATTTT
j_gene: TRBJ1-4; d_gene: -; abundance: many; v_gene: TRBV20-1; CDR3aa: CSARDVQGGEKLFF; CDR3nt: TGCAGTGCTAGAGATGTACAGGGAGGGGAAAAACTGTTTTTT
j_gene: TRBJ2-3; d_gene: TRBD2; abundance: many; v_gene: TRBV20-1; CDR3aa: CSASEGLEGTDTQYF; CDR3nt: TGCAGTGCTAGTGAAGGACTAGAGGGCACAGATACGCAGTATTTT
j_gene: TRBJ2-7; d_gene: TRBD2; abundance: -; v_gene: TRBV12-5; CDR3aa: CASGLDALADFSYEQYF; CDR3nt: TGTGCTAGTGGTTTGGACGCACTAGCGGACTTCTCCTACGAGCAGTACTTC
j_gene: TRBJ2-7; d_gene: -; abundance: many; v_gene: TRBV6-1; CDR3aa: CASSTTGPTTSYEQYF; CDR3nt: TGTGCCAGCAGCACTACCGGGCCCACAACTAGCTACGAGCAGTACTTC
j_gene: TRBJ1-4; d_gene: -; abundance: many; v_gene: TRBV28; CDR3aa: CASSSAGAANEKLFF; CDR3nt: TGTGCCAGCAGTTCGGCGGGGGCTGCTAATGAAAAACTGTTTTTT
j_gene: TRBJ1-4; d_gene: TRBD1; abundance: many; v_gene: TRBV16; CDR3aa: CASSHRDRSTNEKLFF; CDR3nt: TGTGCCAGCAGCCATCGGGACAGATCAACTAATGAAAAACTGTTTTTT
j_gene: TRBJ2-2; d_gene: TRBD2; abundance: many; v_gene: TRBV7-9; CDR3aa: CASSPHQLAGGLTGELFF; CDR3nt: TGTGCCAGCAGCCCGCATCAACTAGCGGGAGGGCTGACCGGGGAGCTGTTTTTT
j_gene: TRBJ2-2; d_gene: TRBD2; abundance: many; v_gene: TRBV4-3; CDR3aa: CASSQDQSSGFHANTGELFF; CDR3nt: TGCGCCAGCAGCCAAGATCAGTCTAGCGGGTTCCACGCGAACACCGGGGAGCTGTTTTTT
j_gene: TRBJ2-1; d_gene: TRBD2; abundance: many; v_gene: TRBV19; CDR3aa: CASSLRAPSGGDNEQFF; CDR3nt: TGTGCCAGTAGTCTGAGAGCCCCTAGCGGGGGGGACAATGAGCAGTTCTTC
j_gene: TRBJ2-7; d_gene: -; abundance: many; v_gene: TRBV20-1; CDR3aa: CSTGQSPYEQYF; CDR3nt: TGCAGTACGGGGCAGAGCCCCTACGAGCAGTACTTC
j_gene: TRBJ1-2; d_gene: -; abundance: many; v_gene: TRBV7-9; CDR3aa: CASRPLRPGGYTF; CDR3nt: TGTGCCAGCAGGCCCCTCCGTCCGGGAGGCTACACCTTC
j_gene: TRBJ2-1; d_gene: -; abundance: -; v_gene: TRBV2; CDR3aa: CATRDGYNEQFF; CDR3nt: TGTGCCACCAGGGACGGATACAATGAGCAGTTCTTC
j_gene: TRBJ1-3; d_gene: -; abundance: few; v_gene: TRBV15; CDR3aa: CATSRAVGAGNTIYF; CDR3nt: TGTGCCACCAGCAGAGCGGTGGGAGCTGGAAACACCATATATTTT
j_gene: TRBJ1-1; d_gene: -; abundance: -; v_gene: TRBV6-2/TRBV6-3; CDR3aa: CAATGRPNTEAFF; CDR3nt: TGTGCCGCGACCGGCAGACCAAACACTGAAGCTTTCTTT
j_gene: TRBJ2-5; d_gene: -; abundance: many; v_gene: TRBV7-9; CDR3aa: CASSPVVDMETQYF; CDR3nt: TGTGCCAGCAGCCCTGTTGTAGACATGGAGACCCAGTACTTC
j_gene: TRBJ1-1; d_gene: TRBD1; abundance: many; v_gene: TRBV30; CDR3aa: CAWSAGTVNTEAFF; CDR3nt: TGTGCCTGGAGTGCCGGGACAGTGAACACTGAAGCTTTCTTT
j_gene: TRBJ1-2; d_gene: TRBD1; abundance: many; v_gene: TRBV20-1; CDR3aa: CSARDAQGAGGYTF; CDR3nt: TGCAGTGCTAGAGATGCACAGGGGGCGGGTGGCTACACCTTC
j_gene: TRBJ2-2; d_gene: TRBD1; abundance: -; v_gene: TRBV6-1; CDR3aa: CDTQGVNTGELFF; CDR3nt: TGTGACACACAGGGGGTAAACACCGGGGAGCTGTTTTTT
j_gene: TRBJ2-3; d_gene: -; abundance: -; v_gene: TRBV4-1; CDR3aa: CASSRIGATDTQYF; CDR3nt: TGCGCCAGCAGCCGAATAGGAGCCACAGATACGCAGTATTTT
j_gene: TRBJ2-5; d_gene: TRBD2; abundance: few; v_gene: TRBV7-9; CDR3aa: CASSLIMGRGGETQYF; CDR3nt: TGTGCCAGCAGCTTAATTATGGGCCGGGGGGGAGAGACCCAGTACTTC
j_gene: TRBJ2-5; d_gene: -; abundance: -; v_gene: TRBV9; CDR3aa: CASQKGFLEETQYF; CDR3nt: TGTGCCAGCCAAAAAGGGTTTTTAGAAGAGACCCAGTACTTC
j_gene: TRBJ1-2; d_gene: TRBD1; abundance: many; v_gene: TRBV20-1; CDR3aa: CSASGDRGPGYTF; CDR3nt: TGCAGTGCTAGTGGGGACAGGGGTCCGGGCTACACCTTC
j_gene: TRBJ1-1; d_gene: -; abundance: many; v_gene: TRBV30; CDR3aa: CAWTPGHTEAFF; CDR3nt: TGTGCCTGGACACCAGGGCACACTGAAGCTTTCTTT
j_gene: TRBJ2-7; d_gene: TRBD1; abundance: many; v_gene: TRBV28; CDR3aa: CASKGGDEQYF; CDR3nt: TGTGCCAGCAAAGGGGGCGACGAGCAGTACTTC